This entry is about one T cell receptor beta chain. Its specificity is not known. This sample is part of a study of T cells expressing NK-cell markers. A 5'RACE template switching approach incorporating UMIs was used to make TCR beta cDNA. TCRdb reprocessed the 5' RACE reads; each CDR3 protein has one entry and no DNA is given. This sample's table has about 440,000 distinct CDR3 sequences. CDR3 length equals 15 residues. The study, taken as a whole, reports: The same clonotypes also predominated in the CD3+CD56-NKG2C+ fraction of several donors. Over 5 donors carried dominant NKG2C+ clonotypes that made up roughly 1.0-7.5% of their CD8+ T cells.

The sequenced material came from blood T cells: a sorted CD56 or NKG2C T cell subset, CD4+ or CD8+ T cells, or bulk PBMC T cells (not recorded which). The receptor comes from a woman aged 18-70 years in good health. The rearrangement uses TRBV12-3 or TRBV12-4 and TRBJ2-3; TCRdb indicates TRBD2, and absent DNA this call remains unverified. CDR3: CASSPNGLAEDTQYF.